Each of the 9 T cell receptor beta chains below was sequenced from the same sample in a study of blood T cell repertoires in COVID-19. Measured with immunoSEQ multiplex PCR; TCRdb has only the in-frame clones, and not every one. The sample holds about 300,000 clones, roughly nine tenths seen once. Material for sequencing was peripheral blood. These receptors all stem from a man aged 18 to 29 who had recovered from COVID-19.

V usage is TRBV6-5 and J usage is TRBJ2-3, with 11 bases identical to TRBD2. This CDR3 region has 14 residues. Germline values: CDR1 MNHEY, CDR2 SVGAGI. With V trimmed by 6 bases and J by 6 bases, 5 bases remained unmatched. The DNA for the CDR3 is TGTGCCAGCAGCCTAGCGGGAGGCGGGGATACGCAGTATTTT. The encoded protein is CASSLAGGGDTQYF.

This clone has just a few counts. The rearrangement links TRBV18 to TRBJ2-7; D remains unclear. The CDR3 is made up of 15 amino acids. V gave up 2 bases and J gave up 0 bases, with 11 bases separating them. CDR1 KGHSH and CDR2 LQKENI come from the germline V gene. In nucleotides, the CDR3 is TGTGCCAGCTCACCATTGACACATAGCTCCTACGAGCAGTACTTC. This sequence encodes CASSPLTHSSYEQYF.

V and J are TRBV5-5 and TRBJ2-2, with a possible D match to TRBD1 (5 bases). V was cut by 0 bases and J by 10 bases, with 13 bases left in between. The CDR3 is 14 residues long. The germline V gene has CDR1 SGHKS and CDR2 YYEKEE (reference sequence). As DNA, the CDR3 is TGTGCCAGCAGCTTGGGACAGTCAAGAGCGGAGCTGTTTTTT. It is translated as CASSLGQSRAELFF.

The chain employs TRBV15 and TRBJ1-1; 7 bases agree with TRBD1. The CDR3 loop spans 15 amino acids. The germline gives CDR1 LNHNV, CDR2 YYDKDF (reference sequence). Germline trimming cut 5 bases from V and 7 bases from J; bases unmatched to any gene: 13. The CDR3 is CATSQGRDSLVEAFF. The CDR3 bases are TGTGCCACCAGCCAAGGCCGGGACAGCCTAGTTGAAGCTTTCTTT.

This CDR3 is CASSLGQVSYEQYF. CDR3 bases: TGTGCCAGCAGCTTAGGGCAGGTCTCCTACGAGCAGTACTTC. J is TRBJ2-7 and V is TRBV7-2; D is ambiguous. The CDR3 runs to 14 residues. V lost 1 base to trimming and J lost 0 bases, with 7 bases between them. CDR1 SGHTA and CDR2 FQGNSA come from the germline V gene.

The gene calls are TRBV5-4 and TRBJ2-2, with D perhaps TRBD2 (6 bases). The CDR3 runs 16 residues. Germline V lookup: CDR1 SGHNT, CDR2 YYREEE (reference sequence). Trimming shortened V by 2 bases and J by 6 bases, and 17 bases separated the two germline ends. The CDR3 bases are TGTGCCAGCAGCTTCAAGAGGATAGCGGAGGCCGGGGAGCTGTTTTTT. Protein: CASSFKRIAEAGELFF.

The V call is TRBV30, the J call TRBJ1-2; D call uncertain. Trimming removed 1 base at V and 1 base at J, with 10 bases between. CDR1 GTSNPN and CDR2 SVGIG come from the germline V gene (reference sequence). There are 14 residues in the CDR3. The CDR3 region has the DNA TGTGCCTGGAGTGACGGACTGAATAACTATGGCTACACCTTC. Translated, it gives CAWSDGLNNYGYTF.

The J gene is TRBJ2-7, the V gene TRBV5-1; TRBD1 might be the D (6 bases). CDR3 length: 17 amino acids. V was shortened by 0 bases and J by 4 bases, with 20 bases between the two germline ends. Germline CDR1 SGHRS, CDR2 YFSETQ. The CDR3 coding sequence is TGCGCCAGCAGCTTGGAACAGGGCCGCCGTGTTCCTTACGAGCAGTACTTC. Translation gives CASSLEQGRRVPYEQYF.

This clone appeared once. This chain uses TRBV27 with TRBJ1-1; D unresolved. Germline CDR1 is MNHEY and CDR2 is SMNVEV (reference sequence). V lost 5 bases and J lost 7, with 17 bases in between. The CDR3 contains 14 residues. The CDR3, as DNA: TGTGCCAGCAGTCCGAACCATGGACGGGATGAAGCTTTCTTT. Translated, it gives CASSPNHGRDEAFF.